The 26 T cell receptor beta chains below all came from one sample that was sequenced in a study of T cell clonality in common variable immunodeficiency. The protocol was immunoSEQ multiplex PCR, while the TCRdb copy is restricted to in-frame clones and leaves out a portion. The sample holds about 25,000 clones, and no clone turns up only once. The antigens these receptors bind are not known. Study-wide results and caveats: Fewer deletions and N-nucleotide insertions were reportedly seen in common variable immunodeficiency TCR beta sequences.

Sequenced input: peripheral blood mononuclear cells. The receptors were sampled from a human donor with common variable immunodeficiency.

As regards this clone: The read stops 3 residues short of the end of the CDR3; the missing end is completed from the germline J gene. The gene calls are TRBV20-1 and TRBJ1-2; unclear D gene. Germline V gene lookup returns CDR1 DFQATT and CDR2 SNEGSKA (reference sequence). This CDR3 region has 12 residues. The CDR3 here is CSAKSGVGGYTF. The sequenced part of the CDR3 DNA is TGCAGTGCTAAGTCCGGGGTCGGAGGC.

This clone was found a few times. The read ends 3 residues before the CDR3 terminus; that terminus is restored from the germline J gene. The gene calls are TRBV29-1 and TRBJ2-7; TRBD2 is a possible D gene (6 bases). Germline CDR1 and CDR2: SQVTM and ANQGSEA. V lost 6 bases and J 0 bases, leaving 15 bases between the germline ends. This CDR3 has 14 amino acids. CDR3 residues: CSVAGTSSSYEQYF. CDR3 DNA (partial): TGCAGCGTGGCGGGGACTTCGAGCTCCTACGAG.

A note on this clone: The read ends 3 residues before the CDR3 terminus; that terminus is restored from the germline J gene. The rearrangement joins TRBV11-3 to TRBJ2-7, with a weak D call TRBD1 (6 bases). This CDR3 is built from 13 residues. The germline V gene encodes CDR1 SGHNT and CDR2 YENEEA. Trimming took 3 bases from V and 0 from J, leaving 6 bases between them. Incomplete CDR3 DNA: TGTGCCAGCAGCTTGGACAGCTCCTACGAG. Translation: CASSLDSSYE. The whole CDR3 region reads CASSLDSSYEQYF.

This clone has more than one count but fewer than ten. CDR3 sequence: CASSLATSGGLDTQYF. CDR3 bases read: TGTGCCAGCAGCTTAGCGACTAGCGGAGGATTAGATACG. The gene calls are TRBV7-2 and TRBJ2-3; 9 bases match TRBD2. From the germline J gene comes the end of the CDR3, since the read stops 3 residues before it. V trimming: 0 bases; J trimming: 5 bases; junction bases outside the gene matches: 6. Germline CDR1 SGHTA, CDR2 FQGNSA. This CDR3 has 16 residues.

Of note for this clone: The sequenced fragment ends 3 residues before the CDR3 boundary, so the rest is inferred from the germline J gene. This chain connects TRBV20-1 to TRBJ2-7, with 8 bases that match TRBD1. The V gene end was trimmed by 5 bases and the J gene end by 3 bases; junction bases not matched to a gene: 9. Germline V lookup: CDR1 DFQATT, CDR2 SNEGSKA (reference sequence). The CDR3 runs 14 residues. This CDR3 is CSAPSDRGIYEQYF. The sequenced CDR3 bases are TGCAGTGCTCCCTCCGACAGGGGAATCTACGAG.

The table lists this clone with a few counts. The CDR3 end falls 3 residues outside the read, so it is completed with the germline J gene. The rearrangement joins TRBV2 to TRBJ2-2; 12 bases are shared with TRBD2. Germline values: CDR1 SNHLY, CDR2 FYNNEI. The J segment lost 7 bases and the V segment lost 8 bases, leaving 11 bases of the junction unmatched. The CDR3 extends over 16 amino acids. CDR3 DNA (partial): TGTGCCAGCCGTGGAAATCCGGGACTAGCGGGCGGGGAG. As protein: CASRGNPGLAGGE. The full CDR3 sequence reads CASRGNPGLAGGELFF.

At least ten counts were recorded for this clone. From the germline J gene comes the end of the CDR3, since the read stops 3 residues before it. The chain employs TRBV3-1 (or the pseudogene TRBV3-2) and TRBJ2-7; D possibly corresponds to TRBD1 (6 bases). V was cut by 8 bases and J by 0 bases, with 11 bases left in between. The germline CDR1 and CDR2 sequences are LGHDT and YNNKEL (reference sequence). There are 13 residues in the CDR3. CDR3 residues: CASVPTGSYEQYF. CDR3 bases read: TGTGCCAGCGTACCGACAGGCTCCTACGAG.

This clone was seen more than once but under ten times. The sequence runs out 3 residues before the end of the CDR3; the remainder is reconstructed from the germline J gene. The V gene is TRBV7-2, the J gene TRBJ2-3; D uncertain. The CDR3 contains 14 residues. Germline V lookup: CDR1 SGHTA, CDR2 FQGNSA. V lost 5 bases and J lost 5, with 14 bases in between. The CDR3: CASSTTYHGDTQYF. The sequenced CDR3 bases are TGTGCCAGCAGCACTACCTATCATGGAGATACG.

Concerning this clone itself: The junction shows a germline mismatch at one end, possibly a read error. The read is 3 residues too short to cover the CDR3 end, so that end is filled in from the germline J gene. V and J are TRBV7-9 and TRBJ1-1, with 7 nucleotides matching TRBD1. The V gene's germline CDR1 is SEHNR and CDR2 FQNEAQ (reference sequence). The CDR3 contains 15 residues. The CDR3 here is CVSSSRGQTNTEAFF. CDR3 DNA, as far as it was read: TGTGTCAGCAGCTCTCGGGGACAGACTAACACTGAA.

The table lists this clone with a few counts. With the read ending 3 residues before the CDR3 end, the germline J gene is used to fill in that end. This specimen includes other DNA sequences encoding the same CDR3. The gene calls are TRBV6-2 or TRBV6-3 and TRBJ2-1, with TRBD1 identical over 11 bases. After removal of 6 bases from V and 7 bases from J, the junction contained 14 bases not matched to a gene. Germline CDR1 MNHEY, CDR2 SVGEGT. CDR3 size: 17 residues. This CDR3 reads CASRFNPGTGGVNEQFF. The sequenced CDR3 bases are TGTGCCAGCAGATTTAATCCCGGGACAGGGGGGGTAAATGAG.

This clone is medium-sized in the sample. CDR3 DNA (partial): TGTGCCAGCAGCGTCCATGGGACTGGGAACACCGGGGAG. Its translation is CASSVHGTGNTGE. In full, the CDR3 is CASSVHGTGNTGELFF. The rearrangement uses TRBV9 and TRBJ2-2; weak D call: TRBD2 (6 bases). The read stops 3 residues short of the end of the CDR3; the missing end is completed from the germline J gene. From germline, CDR1 is SGDLS and CDR2 YYNGEE. The CDR3 extends over 16 amino acids. V was shortened by 2 bases and J by 1 base, with 12 bases between the two germline ends.

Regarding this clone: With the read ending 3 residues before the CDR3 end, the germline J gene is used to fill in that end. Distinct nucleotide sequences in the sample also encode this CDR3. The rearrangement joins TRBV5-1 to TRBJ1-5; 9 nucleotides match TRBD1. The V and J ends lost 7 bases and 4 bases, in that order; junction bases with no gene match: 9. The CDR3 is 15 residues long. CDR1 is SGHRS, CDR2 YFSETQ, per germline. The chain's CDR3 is CASRPGQGFNQPQHF. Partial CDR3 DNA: TGCGCCAGCCGACCGGGACAGGGATTTAATCAGCCC.

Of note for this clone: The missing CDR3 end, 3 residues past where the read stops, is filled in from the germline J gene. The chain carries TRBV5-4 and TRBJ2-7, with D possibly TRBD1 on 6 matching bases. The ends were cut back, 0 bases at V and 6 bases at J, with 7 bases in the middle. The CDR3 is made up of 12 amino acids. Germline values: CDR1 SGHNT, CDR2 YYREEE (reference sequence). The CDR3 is CASSLEGGEQYF. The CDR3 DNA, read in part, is TGTGCCAGCAGCTTGGAAGGGGGCGAG.

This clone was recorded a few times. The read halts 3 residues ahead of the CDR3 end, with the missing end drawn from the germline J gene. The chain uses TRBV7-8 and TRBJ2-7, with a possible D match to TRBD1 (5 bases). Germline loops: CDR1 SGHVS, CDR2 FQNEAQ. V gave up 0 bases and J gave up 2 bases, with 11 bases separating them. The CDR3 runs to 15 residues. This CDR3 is CASSLAQGIAYEQYF. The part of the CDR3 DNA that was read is TGTGCCAGCAGCTTAGCTCAGGGAATAGCCTACGAG. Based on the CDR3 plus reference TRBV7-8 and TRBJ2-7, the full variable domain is GAGVSQSPRYKVAKRGQDVALRCDPISGHVSLFWYQQALGQGPEFLTYFQNEAQLDKSGLPSDRFFAERPEGSVSTLKIQRTQQEDSAVYLCASSLAQGIAYEQYFGPGTRLTVT.

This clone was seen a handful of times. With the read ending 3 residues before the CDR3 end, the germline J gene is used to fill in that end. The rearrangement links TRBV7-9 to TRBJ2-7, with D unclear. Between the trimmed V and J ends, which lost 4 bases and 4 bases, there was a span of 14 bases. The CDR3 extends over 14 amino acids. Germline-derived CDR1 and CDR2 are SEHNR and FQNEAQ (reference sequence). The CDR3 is CASSSRVMFYEQYF. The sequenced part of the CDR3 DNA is TGTGCCAGCAGCTCCCGGGTTATGTTTTACGAG.

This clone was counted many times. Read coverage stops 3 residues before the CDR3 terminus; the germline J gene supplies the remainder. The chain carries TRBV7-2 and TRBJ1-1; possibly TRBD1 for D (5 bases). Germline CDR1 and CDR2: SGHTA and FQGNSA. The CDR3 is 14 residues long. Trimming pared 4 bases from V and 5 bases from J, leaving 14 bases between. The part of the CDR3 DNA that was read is TGTGCCAGCAGCTACGCGGGGGGGAGGACTGAA. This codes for CASSYAGGRTE. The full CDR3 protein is CASSYAGGRTEAFF. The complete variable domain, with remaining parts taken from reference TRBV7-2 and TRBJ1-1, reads GAGVSQSPSNKVTEKGKDVELRCDPISGHTALYWYRQSLGQGLEFLIYFQGNSAPDKSGLPSDRFSAERTGGSVSTLTIQRTQQEDSAVYLCASSYAGGRTEAFFGQGTRLTVV.

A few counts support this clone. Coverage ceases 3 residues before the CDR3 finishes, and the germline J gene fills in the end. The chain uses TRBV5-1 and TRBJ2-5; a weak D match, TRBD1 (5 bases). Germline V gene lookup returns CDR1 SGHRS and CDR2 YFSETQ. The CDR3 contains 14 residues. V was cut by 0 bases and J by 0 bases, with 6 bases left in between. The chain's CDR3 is CASSLDRYQETQYF. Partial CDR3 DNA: TGCGCCAGCAGCTTGGACAGGTACCAAGAGACC.

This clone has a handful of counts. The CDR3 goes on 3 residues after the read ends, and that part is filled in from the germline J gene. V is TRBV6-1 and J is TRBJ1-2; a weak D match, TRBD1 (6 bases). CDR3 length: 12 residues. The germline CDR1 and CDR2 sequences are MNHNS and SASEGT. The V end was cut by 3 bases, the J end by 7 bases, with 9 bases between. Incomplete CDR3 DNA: TGTGCCAGCAGTGACAGGGGTATTGGC. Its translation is CASSDRGIG. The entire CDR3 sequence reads CASSDRGIGYTF.

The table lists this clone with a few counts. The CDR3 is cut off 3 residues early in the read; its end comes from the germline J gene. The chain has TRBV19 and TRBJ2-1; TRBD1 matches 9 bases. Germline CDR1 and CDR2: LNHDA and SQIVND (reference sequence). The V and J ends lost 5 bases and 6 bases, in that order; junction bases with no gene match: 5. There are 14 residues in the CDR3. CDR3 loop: CASSSQTGGNEQFF. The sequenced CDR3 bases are TGTGCCAGTAGTTCTCAGACAGGGGGCAATGAG.

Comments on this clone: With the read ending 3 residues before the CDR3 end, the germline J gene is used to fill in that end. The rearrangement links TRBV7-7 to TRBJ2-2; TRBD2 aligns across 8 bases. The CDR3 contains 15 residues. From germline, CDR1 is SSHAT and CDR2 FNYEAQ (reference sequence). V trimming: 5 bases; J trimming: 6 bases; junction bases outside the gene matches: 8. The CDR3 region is CASSPRTSRSGELFF. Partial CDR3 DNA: TGTGCCAGCAGCCCCCGGACTAGCAGGTCCGGGGAG.

CDR3: CASSLSGQGGYTF. CDR3 DNA, as far as it was read: TGTGCCAGCAGCTTATCCGGGCAGGGTGGC. The chain recombines TRBV7-2 with TRBJ1-2, with TRBD1 as a possible D gene (5 bases). Read sequence stops 3 residues before the CDR3 end, and the germline J gene provides the missing end. Germline V lookup: CDR1 SGHTA, CDR2 FQGNSA. The germline V and J ends were trimmed by 2 bases and 7 bases, with 11 bases remaining between them. The CDR3 extends over 13 amino acids.

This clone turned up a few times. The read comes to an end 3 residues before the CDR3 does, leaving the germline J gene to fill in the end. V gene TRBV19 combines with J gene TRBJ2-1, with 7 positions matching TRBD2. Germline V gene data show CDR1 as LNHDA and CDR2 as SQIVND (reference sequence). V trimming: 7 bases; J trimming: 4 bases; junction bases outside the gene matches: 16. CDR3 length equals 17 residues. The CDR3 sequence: CASNTLLGPREYNEQFF. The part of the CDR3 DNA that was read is TGTGCCAGTAACACCCTACTCGGCCCGCGGGAGTACAATGAG.

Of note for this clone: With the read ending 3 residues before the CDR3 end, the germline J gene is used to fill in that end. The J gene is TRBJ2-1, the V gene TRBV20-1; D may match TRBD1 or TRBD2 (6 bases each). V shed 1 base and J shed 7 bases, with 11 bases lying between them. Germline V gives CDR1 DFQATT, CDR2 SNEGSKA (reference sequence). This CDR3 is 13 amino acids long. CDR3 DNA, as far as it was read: TGCAGTGCTAGAGTGCAGGGGAGGAATGAG. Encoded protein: CSARVQGRNE. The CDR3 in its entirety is CSARVQGRNEQFF.

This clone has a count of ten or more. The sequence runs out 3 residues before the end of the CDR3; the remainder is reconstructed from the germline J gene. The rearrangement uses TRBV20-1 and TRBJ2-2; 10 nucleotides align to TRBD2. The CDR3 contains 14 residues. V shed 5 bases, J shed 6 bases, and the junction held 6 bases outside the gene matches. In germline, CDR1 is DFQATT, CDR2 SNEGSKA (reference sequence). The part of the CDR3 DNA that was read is TGCAGTGCTGACAGCGGGAGGGCCCCCGGGGAG. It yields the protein CSADSGRAPGE. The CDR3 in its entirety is CSADSGRAPGELFF.

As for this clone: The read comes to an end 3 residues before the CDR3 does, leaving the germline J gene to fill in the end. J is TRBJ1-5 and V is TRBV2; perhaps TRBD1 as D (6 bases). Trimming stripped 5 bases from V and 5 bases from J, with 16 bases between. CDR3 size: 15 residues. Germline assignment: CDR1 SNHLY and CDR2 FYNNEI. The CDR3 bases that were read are TGTGCCAGCAGTCCATTCAGGGGAAGTGATCAGCCC. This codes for CASSPFRGSDQP. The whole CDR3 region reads CASSPFRGSDQPQHF.

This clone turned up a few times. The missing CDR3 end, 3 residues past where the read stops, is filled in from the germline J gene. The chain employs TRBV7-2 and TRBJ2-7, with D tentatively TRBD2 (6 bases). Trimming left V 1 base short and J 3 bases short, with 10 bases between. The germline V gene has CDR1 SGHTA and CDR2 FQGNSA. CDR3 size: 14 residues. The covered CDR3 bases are TGTGCCAGCAGCTTAGGACTGACTAGCTACGAG. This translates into CASSLGLTSYE. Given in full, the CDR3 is CASSLGLTSYEQYF.